These 23 T cell receptor beta chains share one sample of origin, sequenced in a study of blood T cells in healthy people across ages. A second PCR, run for about 7 to 12 cycles, used a sample-barcoded 5' primer plus a J-beta primer mix. One entry per CDR3 protein, called by TCRdb with MiXCR from the 5' RACE reads. The sample lists approximately 1.5 million distinct CDR3 sequences, roughly 43% occurring once. The sample taken for sequencing was blood. These receptors all come from a woman in her late teens or twenties in good health.

CDR3 coding DNA: TGTGCCAGTAGTATAGTGGGAAGCTCCTACGAGCAGTACTTC. Translating gives CASSIVGSSYEQYF. The V and J genes are TRBV19 and TRBJ2-7, with D uncertain. With 1 base removed from V and 0 bases from J, the gap between germline ends came to 7 bases. The CDR3 is 14 residues long. CDR1 and CDR2 from the germline V gene are LNHDA and SQIVND (reference sequence).

This clonotype has just a few counts. This chain uses TRBV7-8 with TRBJ2-6; TRBD1 might be the D (6 bases). CDR1 and CDR2 from the germline V gene are SGHVS and FQNEAQ. Between the trimmed V and J ends, which lost 3 bases and 0 bases, there was a span of 18 bases. CDR3 length equals 19 residues. CDR3: CASSFRMDSLASGANVLTF. CDR3 sequence (DNA): TGTGCCAGCAGCTTTCGGATGGACAGTCTCGCCTCTGGGGCCAACGTCCTGACTTTC.

The chain combines TRBV5-5 with TRBJ1-2; D possibly corresponds to TRBD1 (5 bases). This CDR3 has 14 amino acids. Germline V gives CDR1 SGHKS, CDR2 YYEKEE (reference sequence). The V end lost 0 bases, the J end lost 3 bases, and 9 bases lay between the germline ends. CDR3 loop: CASSLGSGHYGYTF. CDR3 DNA: TGTGCCAGCAGCTTGGGTTCGGGGCACTATGGCTACACCTTC.

The chain uses TRBV25-1 and TRBJ2-2, with a tentative D call TRBD2 (5 bases). CDR3 length: 17 residues. V dropped 0 bases and J dropped 0 bases, with 11 bases sitting between them. Germline CDR1 reads MGHDK; CDR2 reads SYGVNS. The CDR3 protein is CASSEYLRAANTGELFF. The CDR3 nucleotides are TGTGCCAGCAGTGAATATCTGAGGGCCGCGAACACCGGGGAGCTGTTTTTT.

The chain links TRBV4-1 to TRBJ2-7; 10 bases agree with TRBD2. Germline CDR1 MGHRA, CDR2 YSYEKL. The CDR3 loop spans 16 amino acids. V trimming: 3 bases; J trimming: 0 bases; junction bases outside the gene matches: 5. The CDR3 spells CASSQAPSGSSYEQYF. The DNA for the CDR3 is TGCGCCAGCAGCCAGGCTCCTAGCGGGAGCTCCTACGAGCAGTACTTC.

V usage is TRBV7-2 and J usage is TRBJ2-1, with 14 bases fitting TRBD2. V was pared by 4 bases and J by 9 bases, with 8 bases of the junction left unmatched. The CDR3 covers 16 residues. Germline V lookup: CDR1 SGHTA, CDR2 FQGNSA. For the CDR3, the DNA is TGTGCCAGCAGCTCGTCGGGACTAGCGGGAGACAGTGAGCAGTTCTTC. Protein: CASSSSGLAGDSEQFF.

V is TRBV4-3 and J is TRBJ1-1; TRBD1 matches at 7 bases. This CDR3 is built from 15 residues. Germline CDR1 is LGHNA and CDR2 is YSLEER. With 0 bases clipped from V and 1 base from J, the junction kept 2 bases outside the gene matches. CDR3 bases: TGCGCCAGCAGCCAAGAGGGGACAGAGAACACTGAAGCTTTCTTT. Translation: CASSQEGTENTEAFF.

This clonotype was observed at least ten times. The gene calls are TRBV4-1 and TRBJ2-1; 10 bases are a match to TRBD1. The CDR3 loop spans 15 amino acids. CDR1 and CDR2 from the germline V gene are MGHRA and YSYEKL. The J segment lost 7 bases and the V segment lost 1 base, leaving 4 bases of the junction unmatched. The CDR3: CASSQGQGAGNEQFF. Written as DNA, the CDR3 is TGCGCCAGCAGCCAAGGACAGGGGGCGGGAAATGAGCAGTTCTTC.

This clonotype was found a few times. This chain links TRBV20-1 with TRBJ2-3; D remains ambiguous. The length of the CDR3 is 14 residues. Germline V gene data show CDR1 as DFQATT and CDR2 as SNEGSKA (reference sequence). Trimming shortened V by 6 bases and J by 1 base, and 14 bases separated the two germline ends. The CDR3 protein is CSAKGPWGTDTQYF. CDR3 sequence (DNA): TGCAGTGCAAAAGGACCGTGGGGCACAGATACGCAGTATTTT.

Concerning this clonotype: Mismatch with germline at one junction end may stem from a read error. The rearrangement links TRBV20-1 to TRBJ2-1; 9 nucleotides line up with TRBD2. The CDR3 loop spans 14 amino acids. Per germline, CDR1 DFQATT and CDR2 SNEGSKA (reference sequence). The CDR3 protein is CAARASGEYNEQFF. CDR3 nucleotide sequence: TGTGCCGCTAGAGCTAGCGGGGAATACAATGAGCAGTTCTTC.

This clonotype showed up just a few times. The gene calls are TRBV15 and TRBJ2-7, with 8 bases identical to TRBD2. The DNA end is more similar to TRBJ2-5, so the J call may be wrong. Germline V lookup: CDR1 LNHNV, CDR2 YYDKDF (reference sequence). The CDR3 is made up of 14 amino acids. This CDR3 reads CATSIGLAEETQYF. The DNA of the CDR3 is TGTGCCACCAGCATCGGACTAGCCGAAGAGACCCAGTACTTC.

This clonotype was seen a handful of times. The rearrangement joins TRBV10-1 to TRBJ2-5; 13 bases are shared with TRBD2. Trimming cost V 2 bases and J 0 bases; bases outside gene matches: 0. The CDR3 is made up of 16 amino acids. Germline V gives CDR1 WNHNN, CDR2 SYGVQD (reference sequence). The CDR3 nucleotides read TGCGCCAGCAGTGAGGGACTAGCGGGGGACCAAGAGACCCAGTACTTC. Encoded protein: CASSEGLAGDQETQYF.

This chain links TRBV20-1 with TRBJ2-1; TRBD2 might be the D (5 bases). Germline V gene sequence: CDR1 DFQATT, CDR2 SNEGSKA (reference sequence). CDR3 size: 13 residues. V was pared by 5 bases and J by 0 bases, with 8 bases between. CDR3 in amino acids: CSAPADSYNEQFF. The CDR3 DNA sequence: TGCAGTGCTCCAGCGGACTCCTACAATGAGCAGTTCTTC.

The chain joins TRBV29-1 to TRBJ2-1; 9 nucleotides agree with TRBD2. The tail of the sequence fits TRBJ2-7 better, so the J call may be wrong. The CDR3 extends over 17 amino acids. Germline loops: CDR1 SQVTM, CDR2 ANQGSEA. The CDR3 sequence: CSVSTLAGSSSYNEQYF. The CDR3 region has the DNA TGCAGCGTTTCCACACTAGCGGGTTCGAGCTCCTACAATGAGCAGTACTTC.

This clonotype was observed many times. The V gene is TRBV20-1, the J gene TRBJ2-7; D is unclear. Trimming left V 6 bases short and J 0 bases short, with 9 bases between. Germline-derived CDR1 and CDR2 are DFQATT and SNEGSKA (reference sequence). The CDR3 loop spans 12 amino acids. The CDR3 DNA follows: TGCAGTGCCAGGACGGTCTCCTACGAGCAGTACTTC. Amino acids: CSARTVSYEQYF.

In this sample, this clonotype turned up once. The chain has TRBV6-2 or TRBV6-3 and TRBJ2-3; D ambiguous. CDR3 size: 15 residues. V lost 5 bases, J lost 3 bases, and 15 bases lay in between. Germline loops: CDR1 MNHEY, CDR2 SVGEGT. DNA for the CDR3: TGTGCCAGCAGTGCCTACGCATCAGGTACAGATACGCAGTATTTT. Translation gives CASSAYASGTDTQYF.

The rearrangement uses TRBV5-1 and TRBJ2-3; possibly TRBD1 for D (6 bases). This CDR3 is built from 16 residues. V lost 3 bases and J 0 bases, leaving 14 bases between the germline ends. Germline V lookup: CDR1 SGHRS, CDR2 YFSETQ. The CDR3 reads CASSSDRRLSTDTQYF. CDR3 DNA: TGCGCCAGCAGCTCCGACAGGCGTTTAAGCACAGATACGCAGTATTTT. Complete variable domain (other parts from reference TRBV5-1 and TRBJ2-3): KAGVTQTPRYLIKTRGQQVTLSCSPISGHRSVSWYQQTPGQGLQFLFEYFSETQRNKGNFPGRFSGRQFSNSRSEMNVSTLELGDSALYLCASSSDRRLSTDTQYFGPGTRLTVL.

The DNA for the CDR3 is TGTGCCAGCAGCTTAGGGGCACGGACCAATTCACCCCTCCACTTT. Protein product: CASSLGARTNSPLHF. The chain couples TRBV7-9 to TRBJ1-6; D gene unclear. CDR1 SEHNR and CDR2 FQNEAQ come from the germline V gene (reference sequence). The V and J ends lost 1 base and 7 bases respectively, with 11 bases between them. CDR3 length equals 15 residues. The full variable domain, completed using reference TRBV7-9 and TRBJ1-6, is DTGVSQNPRHKITKRGQNVTFRCDPISEHNRLYWYRQTLGQGPEFLTYFQNEAQLEKSRLLSDRFSAERPKGSFSTLEIQRTEQGDSAMYLCASSLGARTNSPLHFGNGTRLTVT.

This clonotype turned up a few times. V is TRBV28 and J is TRBJ2-7; a possible D gene is TRBD1 (6 bases). Trimming pared 6 bases from V and 3 bases from J, leaving 15 bases between. CDR3 size: 14 residues. Looked up from germline, CDR1 is MDHEN and CDR2 is SYDVKM. The CDR3 reads CASSSWGQNYEQYF. In DNA form, the CDR3 reads TGTGCCAGCAGCTCCTGGGGACAAAACTACGAGCAGTACTTC.

The chain combines TRBV24-1 with TRBJ2-5; tentative D call: TRBD2 (6 bases). V lost 4 bases and J 7 bases, leaving 21 bases between the germline ends. The germline CDR1 and CDR2 sequences are KGHDR and SFDVKD. This CDR3 spans 16 amino acids. The CDR3 coding sequence is TGTGCCACCAGTGACCCCGGGACTCTACTCGGCGGGACCCAGTACTTC. This codes for CATSDPGTLLGGTQYF.

The chain joins TRBV15 to TRBJ1-5; D is undetermined. The CDR3 extends over 12 amino acids. The germline CDR1 and CDR2 sequences are LNHNV and YYDKDF (reference sequence). V was trimmed by 5 bases and J by 7 bases, leaving 9 bases between them. The CDR3 loop reads CATSGMRQPQHF. The CDR3 nucleotides read TGTGCCACCAGCGGCATGAGGCAGCCCCAGCATTTT.

This clonotype showed up just a few times. The rearrangement uses TRBV4-1 and TRBJ1-2; no definite D call. The germline V gene encodes CDR1 MGHRA and CDR2 YSYEKL. The germline V and J ends were trimmed by 0 bases and 2 bases, with 13 bases remaining between them. The CDR3 runs 16 residues. Written as DNA, the CDR3 is TGCGCCAGCAGCCAAGAATATCGGGTCATAAACTATGGCTACACCTTC. Amino acid sequence: CASSQEYRVINYGYTF.

This rearrangement joins TRBV18 to TRBJ2-5; tentative D call: TRBD1 (6 bases). The V end was cut by 4 bases, the J end by 11 bases, with 17 bases between. The CDR3 totals 13 residues. Germline CDR1 KGHSH, CDR2 LQKENI. In DNA, the CDR3 is TGTGCCAGCTCACTCAAACAGGGTGCAGAGCAGTACTTC. Protein: CASSLKQGAEQYF.